One and the same sample provided the 25 T cell receptor beta chains below, sequenced in a study of blood T cell repertoires in COVID-19. The method was immunoSEQ multiplex PCR; TCRdb's version includes in-frame clones alone and lacks a portion of them. Altogether tens of thousands of clones are present, approximately 87% being singletons, with the ten largest covering 11%. Sequenced: peripheral blood. Receptors were obtained from a human donor in a cohort sampled during active COVID-19.

V gene TRBV2 combines with J gene TRBJ2-7; TRBD2 is a possible D gene (5 bases). CDR3 size: 17 residues. Per germline, CDR1 SNHLY and CDR2 FYNNEI. The ends were cut back, 3 bases at V and 4 bases at J, with 22 bases in the middle. In DNA form, the CDR3 reads TGTGCCAGCAGTGAGAGGCGGGTTGTGGGCCCAGGATACGAGCAGTACTTC. It specifies CASSERRVVGPGYEQYF.

The V gene is TRBV19, the J gene TRBJ1-1, with D tentatively TRBD1 (6 bases). V was pared by 3 bases and J by 0 bases, with 11 bases between. CDR1 LNHDA and CDR2 SQIVND come from the germline V gene (reference sequence). The CDR3 sequence is 15 residues long. For the CDR3, the DNA is TGTGCCAGTAGTATGGGGCGGACAGTGAACACTGAAGCTTTCTTT. Translated: CASSMGRTVNTEAFF.

The chain links TRBV2 to TRBJ1-5, with TRBD1 matching over 9 bases. Germline loops: CDR1 SNHLY, CDR2 FYNNEI. After removal of 5 bases from V and 7 bases from J, the junction contained 6 bases not matched to a gene. This CDR3 has 14 residues. This CDR3 reads CASSSGQGTQPQHF. CDR3 nucleotides: TGTGCCAGCAGTTCTGGACAGGGGACACAGCCCCAGCATTTT.

V is TRBV2 and J is TRBJ1-5, with 10 bases matching TRBD1. Looked up from germline, CDR1 is SNHLY and CDR2 is FYNNEI. The CDR3 loop spans 16 amino acids. V gave up 3 bases and J gave up 1 base; unmatched junction bases: 3. CDR3 residues: CASSEWDRGSNQPQHF. For the CDR3, the DNA is TGTGCCAGCAGTGAGTGGGACAGGGGAAGCAATCAGCCCCAGCATTTT.

The CDR3 region is CAWEPSGPEKLFF. CDR3 bases: TGTGCCTGGGAGCCCTCAGGCCCCGAAAAACTGTTTTTT. The rearrangement links TRBV30 to TRBJ1-4; D is ambiguous. The CDR3 covers 13 residues. The V gene's germline CDR1 is GTSNPN and CDR2 SVGIG (reference sequence). V was cut by 5 bases and J by 8 bases, with 15 bases left in between.

V gene TRBV28 combines with J gene TRBJ1-2; TRBD1 aligns across 10 bases. This CDR3 has 13 amino acids. V dropped 3 bases and J dropped 7; count of bases not matched to a gene: 2. CDR1 MDHEN and CDR2 SYDVKM come from the germline V gene. The CDR3 here is CASSFGTGVGYTF. The CDR3 DNA sequence: TGTGCCAGCAGTTTTGGGACAGGGGTTGGCTACACCTTC.

This clone appeared a few times. The CDR3 loop is CASSSVGGWTDTQYF. CDR3 coding DNA: TGCGCCAGCAGCTCGGTGGGGGGGTGGACAGATACGCAGTATTTT. The chain joins TRBV5-1 to TRBJ2-3; 7 positions match TRBD2. The CDR3 totals 15 residues. CDR1 and CDR2 from the germline V gene are SGHRS and YFSETQ. V lost 3 bases and J lost 3; bases outside the gene matches: 7.

The V gene is TRBV23-1, the J gene TRBJ2-4; tentative D call: TRBD2 (7 bases). TRBV23-1 is treated as an ORF (open reading frame) with a function not yet certain. V gave up 2 bases and J gave up 3 bases, with 14 bases separating them. The CDR3 contains 16 residues. The CDR3 nucleotides are TGCGCCAGCAGTCAAGGGGAGGGGGAAGGCAAAAACATTCAGTACTTC. Translation: CASSQGEGEGKNIQYF.

This clone was observed a handful of times. This rearrangement joins TRBV5-1 to TRBJ1-1; D is perhaps TRBD1 (6 bases). CDR3 size: 15 residues. Per the germline V gene, CDR1 is SGHRS and CDR2 is YFSETQ. V was shortened by 0 bases and J by 0 bases, with 9 bases between the two germline ends. In DNA, the CDR3 is TGCGCCAGCAGCTTGGGGACAGCCTTGAACACTGAAGCTTTCTTT. Translation: CASSLGTALNTEAFF.

This sequence joins TRBV6-5 and TRBJ1-6; 10 nucleotides line up with TRBD1. This CDR3 region has 15 residues. CDR1 and CDR2 from the germline V gene are MNHEY and SVGAGI. Trimming at V came to 2 bases and at J to 7 bases, leaving 2 bases not matched to a gene. CDR3 sequence (DNA): TGTGCCAGCAGTTACCTGGGACAGGGGAATTCACCCCTCCACTTT. It translates to CASSYLGQGNSPLHF.

V usage is TRBV6-2 or TRBV6-3 and J usage is TRBJ1-2, with D possibly TRBD1 on 6 matching bases. Looked up from germline, CDR1 is MNHEY and CDR2 is SVGEGT. The CDR3 runs 12 residues. The germline V and J ends were trimmed by 5 bases and 7 bases, with 11 bases remaining between them. The CDR3 sequence: CASSGGQIGYTF. CDR3 coding DNA: TGTGCCAGCAGTGGGGGACAAATTGGCTACACCTTC.

The sample holds one count of this clone. The genes are TRBV4-2 and TRBJ1-4; 8 nucleotides line up with TRBD1. The CDR3 loop spans 18 amino acids. Germline V gives CDR1 LGHNA, CDR2 YNFKEQ. Trimming cost V 4 bases and J 0 bases; bases outside gene matches: 10. In nucleotides, the CDR3 is TGTGCCAGCAGCCCCCACAGGGGGGTAGGGGCAACTAATGAAAAACTGTTTTTT. This sequence encodes CASSPHRGVGATNEKLFF.

J is TRBJ2-7 and V is TRBV19; 8 nucleotides agree with TRBD1. The CDR3 is made up of 15 amino acids. Trimming took 1 base from V and 3 from J; bases not matched to a gene: 5. The germline V gene encodes CDR1 LNHDA and CDR2 SQIVND (reference sequence). As DNA, the CDR3 is TGTGCCAGTAGTATAGGGCAGGGGGCCATCTACGAGCAGTACTTC. This encodes CASSIGQGAIYEQYF.

This sequence joins TRBV18 and TRBJ1-1, with D perhaps matching TRBD1 (5 bases). With 5 bases removed from V and 2 bases from J, the gap between germline ends came to 12 bases. Germline CDR1 reads KGHSH; CDR2 reads LQKENI. The CDR3 has 14 amino acids. The DNA for the CDR3 is TGTGCCAGCTCAGCCGCCAGGGCCAACACTGAAGCTTTCTTT. The encoded protein is CASSAARANTEAFF.

The chain carries TRBV2 and TRBJ2-1; 7 positions match TRBD2. Trimming cost V 7 bases and J 9 bases; bases outside gene matches: 12. From germline, CDR1 is SNHLY and CDR2 FYNNEI. The CDR3 runs to 14 residues. The CDR3 nucleotides read TGTGCCAGCACGATACTAGCGCTGGGGAGTGAGCAGTTCTTC. Its translation is CASTILALGSEQFF.

The chain carries TRBV9 and TRBJ1-2, with D unclear. V was clipped by 4 bases and J by 4 bases, with 14 bases between them. Per the germline V gene, CDR1 is SGDLS and CDR2 is YYNGEE. The CDR3 spans 14 residues. In DNA, the CDR3 is TGTGCCAGCAGCCCGAGGACTACAGTCTATGGCTACACCTTC. Its translation is CASSPRTTVYGYTF.

This chain connects TRBV5-4 to TRBJ2-5, with D possibly matching TRBD2 (5 bases). V dropped 9 bases and J dropped 1 base, with 10 bases sitting between them. This CDR3 region has 12 residues. From germline, CDR1 is SGHNT and CDR2 YYREEE (reference sequence). The CDR3 coding sequence is TGTGCCACCACGGGGAGCCAAGAGACCCAGTACTTC. Translating it yields CATTGSQETQYF. The variable domain in full, with the rest retrieved from reference TRBV5-4 and TRBJ2-5, is ETGVTQSPTHLIKTRGQQVTLRCSSQSGHNTVSWYQQALGQGPQFIFQYYREEENGRGNFPPRFSGLQFPNYSSELNVNALELDDSALYLCATTGSQETQYFGPGTRLLVL.

The gene calls are TRBV19 and TRBJ1-5, with D possibly matching TRBD1 (5 bases). Germline V gene sequence: CDR1 LNHDA, CDR2 SQIVND (reference sequence). The V and J ends lost 6 bases and 11 bases respectively, with 26 bases between them. The CDR3 loop spans 16 amino acids. The CDR3 nucleotides are TGTGCCAGTAGCGGGGCCTTGGGGGGTACCGACTATTCCCAGCATTTT. It codes for CASSGALGGTDYSQHF.

The chain links TRBV7-2 to TRBJ2-3; possibly TRBD2 for D (6 bases). Germline V gene data show CDR1 as SGHTA and CDR2 as FQGNSA. V gave up 2 bases and J gave up 1 base, with 10 bases separating them. The length of the CDR3 is 15 residues. The CDR3 here is CASSLISGGTDTQYF. Written as DNA, the CDR3 is TGTGCCAGCAGCTTAATTAGCGGAGGCACAGATACGCAGTATTTT. The full variable domain, in which reference TRBV7-2 and TRBJ2-3 provide the parts outside the CDR3, is GAGVSQSPSNKVTEKGKDVELRCDPISGHTALYWYRQSLGQGLEFLIYFQGNSAPDKSGLPSDRFSAERTGGSVSTLTIQRTQQEDSAVYLCASSLISGGTDTQYFGPGTRLTVL.

V and J are TRBV4-3 and TRBJ2-3, with 9 bases identical to TRBD1. This CDR3 has 18 amino acids. V lost 5 bases to trimming and J lost 4 bases; unmatched junction nucleotides: 16. Germline CDR1 LGHNA, CDR2 YSLEER. The chain's CDR3 is CASSIYPPTGGKSDTQYF. The DNA for the CDR3 is TGCGCCAGCAGCATTTACCCCCCGACAGGGGGGAAATCAGATACGCAGTATTTT.

The CDR3 protein is CASSPFGSNYGYTF. The DNA of the CDR3 is TGTGCCAGCAGCCCGTTCGGTTCTAACTATGGCTACACCTTC. The chain combines TRBV5-5 with TRBJ1-2; no clear D gene. The V end was cut by 4 bases, the J end by 0 bases, with 10 bases between. Per germline, CDR1 SGHKS and CDR2 YYEKEE (reference sequence). The CDR3 consists of 14 residues.

The chain combines TRBV9 with TRBJ1-3; unclear D gene. Per germline, CDR1 SGDLS and CDR2 YYNGEE. This CDR3 is built from 15 residues. V was cut by 0 bases and J by 0 bases, with 7 bases left in between. In nucleotides, the CDR3 is TGTGCCAGCAGCGTAGGAGGCATCTCTGGAAACACCATATATTTT. Amino acids: CASSVGGISGNTIYF.

The chain links TRBV14 to TRBJ1-1; 7 bases align to TRBD1. From germline, CDR1 is SGHDN and CDR2 FVKESK. V lost 4 bases to trimming and J lost 5 bases; unmatched junction nucleotides: 10. The CDR3 has 15 amino acids. CDR3 nucleotide sequence: TGTGCCAGCAGCCCTATACAGGGGTATGGGACTGAAGCTTTCTTT. It specifies CASSPIQGYGTEAFF. Based on the CDR3 plus reference TRBV14 and TRBJ1-1, the full variable domain is EAGVTQFPSHSVIEKGQTVTLRCDPISGHDNLYWYRRVMGKEIKFLLHFVKESKQDESGMPNNRFLAERTGGTYSTLKVQPAELEDSGVYFCASSPIQGYGTEAFFGQGTRLTVV.

The chain employs TRBV7-9 and TRBJ1-6, with 9 bases matching TRBD1. The length of the CDR3 is 14 residues. V trimming: 5 bases; J trimming: 8 bases; junction bases outside the gene matches: 4. Germline V gene lookup returns CDR1 SEHNR and CDR2 FQNEAQ (reference sequence). The CDR3 region has the DNA TGTGCCAGCAGCGTGACAGGGGGGGATTCACCCCTCCACTTT. Its translation: CASSVTGGDSPLHF.

The V gene is TRBV5-1, the J gene TRBJ2-3; D might be TRBD1 (6 bases). Germline CDR1 and CDR2: SGHRS and YFSETQ. Between the trimmed V and J ends, which lost 8 bases and 0 bases, there was a span of 10 bases. CDR3 length: 13 amino acids. CDR3 region: CASQGISTDTQYF. CDR3 sequence (DNA): TGCGCCAGTCAGGGGATAAGCACAGATACGCAGTATTTT.